This note documents a single T cell receptor beta chain sequence. What it binds is unknown. 60 Vbeta and 13 Jbeta primers were used in PCR. Clones were sequenced by immunoSEQ multiplex PCR, and TCRdb holds only the in-frame ones, with some missing. The table includes 200,000 to 250,000 clones, roughly 90% detected once. This sample is part of a study of cytomegalovirus exposure and HLA in healthy donors. General study results and limits: Certain indistinguishable V segments, among them TRBV6-2 and TRBV6-3, were excluded.

The length of the CDR3 is 14 residues. Trimming left V 4 bases short and J 1 base short, with 8 bases between. Germline assignment: CDR1 PRHDT and CDR2 FYEKMQ (reference sequence). Sample: PBMCs. The sequence was collected from a woman younger than 30 in good health and CMV-seronegative. V usage is TRBV13 and J usage is TRBJ1-5; TRBD1 is a possible D gene (5 bases). As DNA, the CDR3 is TGTGCCAGCAGCTGGGGGGGAAGCAATCAGCCCCAGCATTTT. Translating gives CASSWGGSNQPQHF.